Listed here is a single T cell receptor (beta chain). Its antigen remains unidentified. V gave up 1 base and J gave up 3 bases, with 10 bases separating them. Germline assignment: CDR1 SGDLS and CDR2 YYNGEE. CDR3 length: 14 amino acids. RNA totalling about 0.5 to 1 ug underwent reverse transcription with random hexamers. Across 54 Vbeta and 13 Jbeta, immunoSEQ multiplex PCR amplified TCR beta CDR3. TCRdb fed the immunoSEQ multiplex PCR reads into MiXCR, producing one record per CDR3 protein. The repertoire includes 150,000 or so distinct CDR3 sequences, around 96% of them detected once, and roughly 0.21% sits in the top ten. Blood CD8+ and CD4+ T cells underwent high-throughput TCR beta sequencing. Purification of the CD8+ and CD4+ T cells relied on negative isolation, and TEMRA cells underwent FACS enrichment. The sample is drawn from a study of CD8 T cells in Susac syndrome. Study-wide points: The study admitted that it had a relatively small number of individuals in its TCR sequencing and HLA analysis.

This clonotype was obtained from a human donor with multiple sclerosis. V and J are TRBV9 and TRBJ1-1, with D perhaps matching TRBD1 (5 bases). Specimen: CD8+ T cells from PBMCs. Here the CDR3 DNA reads TGTGCCAGCAGCGTACGCAGGGAAGACACTGAAGCTTTCTTT. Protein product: CASSVRREDTEAFF.